A selection of T cell receptor beta chains follows, all from one sample in a study of OX40 agonist ivuxolimab in advanced cancers. Method: immunoSEQ multiplex PCR; TCRdb's copy keeps in-frame clones and lacks some. In the table there are 30,000 to 40,000 clones, more than 70% of which are singletons. This specimen was CD4+ or CD8+ T cells sorted from blood, taken in a trial of the OX40 agonist ivuxolimab. All receptors come from an adult with an advanced solid tumor such as melanoma, head and neck, liver or kidney cancer. CDR3s include the opening cysteine and the closing phenylalanine or tryptophan. A D gene is named only where the DNA matches it firmly. Clone size, where shown, is once, few, many, or a class for clones that have expanded.

length | D | J | size | V | CDR3 | DNA
15 | NA | TRBJ2-3 | NA | TRBV9 | CASTKGGGSTDTQYF | TGTGCCAGCACCAAAGGGGGAGGGAGCACAGATACGCAGTATTTT
13 | TRBD1 | TRBJ2-7 | once | TRBV13 | CASSPGGAYEQYF | TGTGCCAGCAGCCCAGGGGGAGCCTACGAGCAGTACTTC
12 | NA | TRBJ2-7 | NA | TRBV9 | CASSPTGAQQYF | TGTGCCAGCAGCCCTACGGGGGCGCAACAGTACTTC
15 | NA | TRBJ2-5 | NA | TRBV7-9 | CASSFQGGVQETQYF | TGTGCCAGCAGCTTTCAGGGCGGGGTACAAGAGACCCAGTACTTC
13 | NA | TRBJ2-3 | NA | TRBV7-2 | CASSLAGLDTQYF | TGTGCCAGCAGCTTAGCGGGTTTAGATACGCAGTATTTT
20 | TRBD1 | TRBJ2-7 | NA | TRBV28 | CASSLSRETGGLVDLYEQYF | TGTGCCAGCAGTTTATCCCGAGAGACAGGGGGGCTAGTCGATTTATACGAGCAGTACTTC
16 | TRBD2 | TRBJ2-1 | NA | TRBV6-6 | CASRPGLAGGPGEQFF | TGTGCCAGCAGGCCAGGTTTAGCGGGAGGGCCGGGTGAGCAGTTCTTC
12 | TRBD1 | TRBJ2-5 | NA | TRBV27 | CASGQGQETQYF | TGTGCCAGCGGACAGGGGCAGGAGACCCAGTACTTC
14 | NA | TRBJ1-5 | NA | TRBV6-6 | CASCQGYSNQPQHF | TGTGCCAGCTGCCAAGGGTATAGCAATCAGCCCCAGCATTTT
14 | NA | TRBJ1-5 | NA | TRBV6-5 | CASSHRDGNQPQHF | TGTGCCAGCAGCCACAGGGATGGCAATCAGCCCCAGCATTTT
15 | NA | TRBJ2-1 | NA | TRBV9 | CASSALASAYNEQFF | TGTGCCAGCAGCGCTTTAGCTTCTGCCTACAATGAGCAGTTCTTC
10 | TRBD2 | TRBJ2-7 | NA | TRBV6-6 | CASMGEGPSF | TGTGCCAGCATGGGGGAGGGCCCCTCCTTC
13 | NA | TRBJ1-1 | NA | TRBV5-4 | CASSPDGNTEAFF | TGTGCCAGCAGTCCCGACGGGAACACTGAAGCTTTCTTT
11 | NA | TRBJ1-1 | few | TRBV10-2 | CASSENTEAFF | TGCGCCAGCAGTGAGAACACTGAAGCTTTCTTT
15 | TRBD2 | TRBJ2-5 | NA | TRBV7-9 | CASSPGRLAVETQYF | TGTGCCAGCAGCCCCGGGAGGCTAGCGGTGGAGACCCAGTACTTC
12 | NA | TRBJ1-1 | NA | TRBV29-1 | CSVIGTPTEAFF | TGCAGCGTCATCGGGACACCCACTGAAGCTTTCTTT
14 | NA | TRBJ2-7 | NA | TRBV27 | CASSASGLSFEQYF | TGTGCCAGCAGTGCCTCCGGCCTCTCGTTCGAGCAGTACTTC
16 | NA | TRBJ1-1 | NA | TRBV5-4 | CASRLESGPMNTEAFF | TGTGCCAGCAGACTTGAGTCGGGCCCCATGAACACTGAAGCTTTCTTT
16 | TRBD1 | TRBJ1-2 | NA | TRBV27 | CASSLLTGTGRGGYTF | TGTGCCAGCAGTTTATTAACCGGGACAGGGAGGGGTGGCTACACCTTC
14 | TRBD1 | TRBJ2-5 | once | TRBV30 | CAWSVGQGRETQYF | TGTGCCTGGAGTGTAGGACAGGGGAGGGAGACCCAGTACTTC
14 | TRBD1 | TRBJ1-1 | NA | TRBV19 | CASNTGALFTEAFF | TGTGCCAGTAATACAGGGGCCTTATTCACTGAAGCTTTCTTT
14 | NA | TRBJ1-2 | NA | TRBV19 | CASSGVRDDYGYTF | TGTGCCAGTAGTGGTGTGCGGGACGACTATGGCTACACCTTC
17 | NA | TRBJ1-2 | NA | TRBV23-1 | CASSRSISDRVKGRYTF | TGCGCCAGCAGTCGCTCGATATCCGACCGGGTTAAAGGGCGGTACACCTTC
15 | TRBD1 | TRBJ1-1 | NA | TRBV19 | CASSPDRGDNTEAFF | TGTGCCAGTAGTCCGGACAGGGGGGATAACACTGAAGCTTTCTTT
11 | NA | TRBJ1-2 | NA | TRBV19 | CASSMSTFYTF | TGTGCCAGTAGTATGTCAACCTTCTACACCTTC
16 | TRBD1 | TRBJ1-4 | NA | TRBV7-9 | CASSNKPQGANEKLFF | TGTGCCAGCAGCAACAAGCCACAGGGGGCTAATGAAAAACTGTTTTTT
15 | NA | TRBJ2-7 | NA | TRBV7-7 | CASSLGVGGSYEQYF | TGTGCCAGCAGCTTAGGGGTAGGGGGCTCCTACGAGCAGTACTTC
13 | NA | TRBJ2-3 | NA | TRBV30 | CAWSEGSGDTQYF | TGTGCCTGGAGTGAGGGATCTGGAGATACGCAGTATTTT
15 | NA | TRBJ2-7 | NA | TRBV15 | CATSNWGRIPYEQYF | TGTGCCACCAGCAATTGGGGACGGATACCCTACGAGCAGTACTTC
14 | TRBD1 | TRBJ2-7 | few | TRBV7-9 | CASSQGQGTDEQYF | TGTGCCAGCAGCCAGGGACAGGGAACCGACGAGCAGTACTTC
15 | NA | TRBJ1-2 | NA | TRBV5-1 | CASSLELGAPYGYTF | TGCGCCAGCAGCTTGGAGTTGGGGGCTCCATATGGCTACACCTTC
20 | TRBD1 | TRBJ2-7 | NA | TRBV5-8 | CASSFGPRYRDRETSYEQYF | TGTGCCAGCAGCTTCGGCCCCCGATACCGGGACAGGGAGACTTCCTACGAGCAGTACTTC
16 | NA | TRBJ2-2 | NA | TRBV7-7 | CASSLGWTVNTGELFF | TGTGCCAGCAGCTTAGGCTGGACAGTAAACACCGGGGAGCTGTTTTTT
13 | NA | TRBJ1-4 | once | TRBV12-5 | CARGGHPNEKLFF | TGTGCTAGAGGGGGACACCCTAATGAAAAACTGTTTTTT
14 | TRBD1 | TRBJ1-5 | NA | TRBV2 | CASSETGANQPQHF | TGTGCCAGCAGTGAGACAGGGGCTAATCAGCCCCAGCATTTT
16 | NA | TRBJ2-2 | NA | TRBV5-1 | CASSLRQNPNTGELFF | TGCGCCAGCAGCTTGCGACAGAACCCGAACACCGGGGAGCTGTTTTTT
16 | NA | TRBJ1-2 | once | TRBV14 | CASSPRDKGFNYGYTF | TGTGCCAGCAGCCCCCGGGACAAGGGGTTCAACTATGGCTACACCTTC
13 | NA | TRBJ2-6 | NA | TRBV27 | CASSLRGANVLTF | TGTGCCAGCAGTTTAAGAGGGGCCAACGTCCTGACTTTC
12 | NA | TRBJ2-2 | NA | TRBV5-4 | CASSLGGGELFF | TGTGCCAGCAGCTTGGGAGGCGGGGAGCTGTTTTTT
13 | NA | TRBJ2-7 | once | TRBV2 | CASRAGTPYEQYF | TGTGCCAGCAGGGCGGGGACCCCCTACGAGCAGTACTTC
14 | NA | TRBJ2-7 | NA | TRBV4-1 | CASSQMGQAYEQYF | TGCGCCAGCAGCCAGATGGGACAAGCCTACGAGCAGTACTTC
14 | TRBD1 | TRBJ2-2 | once | TRBV28 | CASSYGTGTGELFF | TGTGCCAGCAGCTACGGGACAGGGACCGGGGAGCTGTTTTTT
14 | NA | TRBJ2-1 | NA | TRBV7-8 | CASSWDTYYNEQFF | TGTGCCAGCAGCTGGGACACCTACTACAATGAGCAGTTCTTC
13 | NA | TRBJ2-2 | few | TRBV7-8 | CASSPFNTGELFF | TGTGCCAGCAGCCCATTCAACACCGGGGAGCTGTTTTTT
17 | TRBD2 | TRBJ2-7 | NA | TRBV7-8 | CASSSVVSGVGPYEQYF | TGTGCCAGCAGCTCCGTCGTTAGCGGGGTGGGTCCCTACGAGCAGTACTTC
12 | NA | TRBJ2-7 | NA | TRBV6-5 | CASSTDPYEQYF | TGTGCCAGCAGTACCGACCCTTACGAGCAGTACTTC
15 | NA | TRBJ1-2 | NA | TRBV7-2 | CASNPYEIGGYGYTF | TGTGCCAGCAACCCATATGAAATAGGGGGCTATGGCTACACCTTC
15 | NA | TRBJ2-7 | NA | TRBV6-1 | CASSEEGAYSYEQYF | TGTGCCAGCAGTGAAGAGGGTGCCTACTCCTACGAGCAGTACTTC
17 | TRBD1 | TRBJ2-1 | NA | TRBV28 | CASSPPGQLIYYNEQFF | TGTGCCAGCAGCCCCCCGGGACAGCTCATTTACTACAATGAGCAGTTCTTC
15 | NA | TRBJ2-1 | NA | TRBV7-2 | CASSTNIIRRNEQFF | TGTGCCAGCAGCACAAACATTATCCGCCGGAATGAGCAGTTCTTC